This TCR beta chain was captured in a study of T cell responses to AZD1222 COVID-19 vaccine. Whole-study findings and limits: The reported proportion of spike-specific TCRs targeting unmutated variant regions was nearly half.

The germline V gene encodes CDR1 MGHDK and CDR2 SYGVNS. The CDR3 is 14 residues long. V dropped 4 bases and J dropped 1 base, with 8 bases sitting between them. The method was immunoSEQ multiplex PCR; TCRdb's version includes in-frame clones alone and lacks a portion of them. Of approximately 160,000 clones in the sample, about 90% were seen once. A remark on this clone: The antigen remains unidentified.

The TCR sequence derives from an adult in good health. The chain employs TRBV25-1 and TRBJ2-4; D may match TRBD1 or TRBD2 (5 bases each). The sequencing used peripheral blood, collected on day 0 of AZD1222 vaccination. The CDR3 DNA follows: TGTGCCAGCAGTGCCGAGGGGGCCAAAAACATTCAGTACTTC. This sequence encodes CASSAEGAKNIQYF. The full variable domain, completed using reference TRBV25-1 and TRBJ2-4, is EADIYQTPRYLVIGTGKKITLECSQTMGHDKMYWYQQDPGMELHLIHYSYGVNSTEKGDLSSESTVSRIRTEHFPLTLESARPSHTSQYLCASSAEGAKNIQYFGAGTRLSVL.